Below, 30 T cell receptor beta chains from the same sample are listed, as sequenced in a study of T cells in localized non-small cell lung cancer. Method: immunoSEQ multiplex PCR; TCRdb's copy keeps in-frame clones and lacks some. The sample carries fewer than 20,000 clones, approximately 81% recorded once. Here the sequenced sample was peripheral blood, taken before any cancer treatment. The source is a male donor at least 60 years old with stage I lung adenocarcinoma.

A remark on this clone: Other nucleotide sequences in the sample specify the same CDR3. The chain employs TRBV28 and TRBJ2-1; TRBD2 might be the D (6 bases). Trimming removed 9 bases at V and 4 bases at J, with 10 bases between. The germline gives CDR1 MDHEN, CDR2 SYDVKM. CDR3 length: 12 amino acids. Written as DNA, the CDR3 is TGTGCCAGTACCGGGACTTACAATGAGCAGTTCTTC. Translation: CASTGTYNEQFF.

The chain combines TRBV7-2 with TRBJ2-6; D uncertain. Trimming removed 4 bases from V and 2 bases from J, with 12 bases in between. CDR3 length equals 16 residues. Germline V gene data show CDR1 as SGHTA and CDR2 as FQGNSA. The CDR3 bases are TGTGCCAGCAGCTCCCTTGGAGAGCCTGGGGCCAACGTCCTGACTTTC. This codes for CASSSLGEPGANVLTF.

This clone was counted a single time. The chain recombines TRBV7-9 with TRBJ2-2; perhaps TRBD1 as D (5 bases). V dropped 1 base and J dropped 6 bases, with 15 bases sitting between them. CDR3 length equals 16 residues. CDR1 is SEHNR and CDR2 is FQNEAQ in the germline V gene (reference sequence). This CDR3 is CASSLGRSRASGELFF. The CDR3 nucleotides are TGTGCCAGCAGCTTAGGGCGCAGCAGGGCCTCCGGGGAGCTGTTTTTT.

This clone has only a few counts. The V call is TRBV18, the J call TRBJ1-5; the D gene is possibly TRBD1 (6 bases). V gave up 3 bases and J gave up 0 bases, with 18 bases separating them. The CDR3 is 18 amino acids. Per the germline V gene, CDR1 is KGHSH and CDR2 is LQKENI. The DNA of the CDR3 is TGTGCCAGCTCACCGGGGGACAAATCGGACGATAGCAATCAGCCCCAGCATTTT. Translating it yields CASSPGDKSDDSNQPQHF.

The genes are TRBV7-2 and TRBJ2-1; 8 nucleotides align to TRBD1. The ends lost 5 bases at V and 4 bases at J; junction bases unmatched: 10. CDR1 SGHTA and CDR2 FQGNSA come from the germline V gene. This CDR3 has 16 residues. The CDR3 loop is CASSPRTGSTYNEQFF. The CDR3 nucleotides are TGTGCCAGCAGCCCTCGGACAGGGAGTACGTACAATGAGCAGTTCTTC.

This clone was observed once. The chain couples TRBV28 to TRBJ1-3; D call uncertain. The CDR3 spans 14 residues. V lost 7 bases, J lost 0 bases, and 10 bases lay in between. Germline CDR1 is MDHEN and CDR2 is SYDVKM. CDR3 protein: CASTQYLSGNTIYF. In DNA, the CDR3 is TGTGCCAGCACTCAATACCTCTCTGGAAACACCATATATTTT.

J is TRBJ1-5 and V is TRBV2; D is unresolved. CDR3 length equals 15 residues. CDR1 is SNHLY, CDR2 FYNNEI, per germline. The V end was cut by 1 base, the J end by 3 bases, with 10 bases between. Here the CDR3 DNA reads TGTGCCAGCAGTGAAGGCCGGCAGCCCAATCAGCCCCAGCATTTT. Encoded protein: CASSEGRQPNQPQHF. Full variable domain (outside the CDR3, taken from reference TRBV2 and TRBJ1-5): EPEVTQTPSHQVTQMGQEVILRCVPISNHLYFYWYRQILGQKVEFLVSFYNNEISEKSEIFDDQFSVERPDGSNFTLKIRSTKLEDSAMYFCASSEGRQPNQPQHFGDGTRLSIL.

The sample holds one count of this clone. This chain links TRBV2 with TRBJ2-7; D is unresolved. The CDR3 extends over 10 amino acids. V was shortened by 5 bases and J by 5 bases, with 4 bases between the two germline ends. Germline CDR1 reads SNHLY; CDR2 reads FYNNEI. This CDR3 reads CASSIHEQYF. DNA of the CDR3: TGTGCCAGCAGTATCCACGAGCAGTACTTC.

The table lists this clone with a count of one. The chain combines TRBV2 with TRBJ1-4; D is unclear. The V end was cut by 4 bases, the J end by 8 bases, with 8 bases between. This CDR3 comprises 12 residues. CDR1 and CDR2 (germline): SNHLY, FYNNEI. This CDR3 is CASSGDGEKLFF. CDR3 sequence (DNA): TGTGCCAGCAGTGGTGATGGAGAAAAACTGTTTTTT.

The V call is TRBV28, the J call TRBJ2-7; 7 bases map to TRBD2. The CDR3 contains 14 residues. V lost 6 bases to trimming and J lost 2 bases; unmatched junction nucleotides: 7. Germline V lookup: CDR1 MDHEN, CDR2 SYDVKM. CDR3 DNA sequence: TGTGCCAGCAGAGGCTTCGGACTAGCCTACGAGCAGTACTTC. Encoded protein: CASRGFGLAYEQYF.

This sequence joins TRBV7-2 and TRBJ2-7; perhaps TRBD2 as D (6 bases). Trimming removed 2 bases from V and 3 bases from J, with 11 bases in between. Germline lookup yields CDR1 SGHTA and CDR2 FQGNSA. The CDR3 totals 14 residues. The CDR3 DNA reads TGTGCCAGCAGCTTAACTGGAGGGTACTACGAGCAGTACTTC. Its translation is CASSLTGGYYEQYF.

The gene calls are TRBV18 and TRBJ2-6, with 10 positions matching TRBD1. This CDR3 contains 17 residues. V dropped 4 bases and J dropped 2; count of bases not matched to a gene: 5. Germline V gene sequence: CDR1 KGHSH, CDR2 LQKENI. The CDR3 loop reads CASSQRDRGAGANVLTF. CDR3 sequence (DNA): TGTGCCAGCTCACAAAGGGACAGGGGAGCTGGGGCCAACGTCCTGACTTTC.

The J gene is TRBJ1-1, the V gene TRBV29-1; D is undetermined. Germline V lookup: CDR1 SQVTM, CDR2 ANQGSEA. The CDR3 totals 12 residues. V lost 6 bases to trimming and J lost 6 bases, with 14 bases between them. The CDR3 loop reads CSVVLPQAEAFF. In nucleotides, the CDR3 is TGCAGCGTGGTCCTACCCCAGGCTGAAGCTTTCTTT.

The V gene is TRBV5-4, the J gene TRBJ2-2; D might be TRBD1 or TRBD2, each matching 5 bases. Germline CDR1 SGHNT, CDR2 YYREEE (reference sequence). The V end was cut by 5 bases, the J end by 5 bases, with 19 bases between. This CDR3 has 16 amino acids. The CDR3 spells CASSNQGARGTGELFF. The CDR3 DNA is TGTGCCAGCAGTAATCAGGGAGCCCGCGGGACCGGGGAGCTGTTTTTT.

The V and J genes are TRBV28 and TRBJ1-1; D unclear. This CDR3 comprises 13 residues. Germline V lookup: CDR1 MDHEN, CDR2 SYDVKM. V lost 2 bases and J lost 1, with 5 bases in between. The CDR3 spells CASSLDGNTEAFF. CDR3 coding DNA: TGTGCCAGCAGTTTAGACGGGAACACTGAAGCTTTCTTT.

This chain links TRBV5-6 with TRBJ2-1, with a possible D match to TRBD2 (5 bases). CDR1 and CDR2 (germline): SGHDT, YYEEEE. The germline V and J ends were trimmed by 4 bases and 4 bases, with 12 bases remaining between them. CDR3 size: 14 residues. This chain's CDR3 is CASSRLTGYNEQFF. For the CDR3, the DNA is TGTGCCAGCAGCCGGCTTACGGGATACAATGAGCAGTTCTTC.

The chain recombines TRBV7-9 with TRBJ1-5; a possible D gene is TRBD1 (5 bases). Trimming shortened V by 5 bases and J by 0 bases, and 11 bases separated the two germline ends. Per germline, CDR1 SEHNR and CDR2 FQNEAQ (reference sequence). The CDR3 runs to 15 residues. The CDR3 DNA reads TGTGCCAGCAGCGCGGGACTCGATAGCAATCAGCCCCAGCATTTT. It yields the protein CASSAGLDSNQPQHF.

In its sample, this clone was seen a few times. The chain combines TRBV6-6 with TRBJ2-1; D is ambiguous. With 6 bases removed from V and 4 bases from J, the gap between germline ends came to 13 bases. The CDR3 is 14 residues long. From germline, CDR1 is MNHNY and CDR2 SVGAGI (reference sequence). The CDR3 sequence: CASSPMSAYNEQFF. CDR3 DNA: TGTGCCAGCAGCCCCATGTCGGCTTACAATGAGCAGTTCTTC.

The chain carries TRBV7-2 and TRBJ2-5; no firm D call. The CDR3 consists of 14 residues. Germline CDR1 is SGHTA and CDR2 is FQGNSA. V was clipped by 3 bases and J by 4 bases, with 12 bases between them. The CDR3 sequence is CASSFRTTSETQYF. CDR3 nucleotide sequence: TGTGCCAGCAGCTTCAGGACCACCTCAGAGACCCAGTACTTC.

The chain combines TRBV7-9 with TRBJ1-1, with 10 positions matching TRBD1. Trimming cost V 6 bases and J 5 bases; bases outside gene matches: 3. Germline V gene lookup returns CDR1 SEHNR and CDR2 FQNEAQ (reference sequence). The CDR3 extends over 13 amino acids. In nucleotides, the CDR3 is TGTGCCAGCAGTGGACAGGGGGGAACTGAAGCTTTCTTT. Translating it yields CASSGQGGTEAFF.

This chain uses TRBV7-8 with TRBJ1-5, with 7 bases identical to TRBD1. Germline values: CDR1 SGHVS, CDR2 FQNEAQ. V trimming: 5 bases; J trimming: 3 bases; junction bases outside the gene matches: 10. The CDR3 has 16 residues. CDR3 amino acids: CASSQSGTVLNQPQHF. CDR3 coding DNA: TGTGCCAGCAGCCAATCCGGGACAGTGCTCAATCAGCCCCAGCATTTT. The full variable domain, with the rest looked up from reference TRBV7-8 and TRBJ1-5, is GAGVSQSPRYKVAKRGQDVALRCDPISGHVSLFWYQQALGQGPEFLTYFQNEAQLDKSGLPSDRFFAERPEGSVSTLKIQRTQQEDSAVYLCASSQSGTVLNQPQHFGDGTRLSIL.

The CDR3 loop reads CASSMGLRDRANYGYTF. CDR3 in DNA: TGTGCCAGTAGTATGGGCCTCCGGGACAGAGCTAACTATGGCTACACCTTC. V and J are TRBV19 and TRBJ1-2, with TRBD1 matching over 7 bases. Trimming removed 3 bases from V and 0 bases from J; junction bases left unmatched: 10. This CDR3 has 17 amino acids. Per the germline V gene, CDR1 is LNHDA and CDR2 is SQIVND (reference sequence).

The CDR3 loop is CASSPAFSGTSGSYEQYF. Here the CDR3 DNA reads TGTGCCAGCTCACCAGCATTTTCCGGGACTAGCGGCTCCTACGAGCAGTACTTC. The rearrangement uses TRBV18 and TRBJ2-7; 11 nucleotides align to TRBD2. This CDR3 spans 18 amino acids. Germline V gene sequence: CDR1 KGHSH, CDR2 LQKENI. The V gene end was trimmed by 2 bases and the J gene end by 0 bases; junction bases not matched to a gene: 9.

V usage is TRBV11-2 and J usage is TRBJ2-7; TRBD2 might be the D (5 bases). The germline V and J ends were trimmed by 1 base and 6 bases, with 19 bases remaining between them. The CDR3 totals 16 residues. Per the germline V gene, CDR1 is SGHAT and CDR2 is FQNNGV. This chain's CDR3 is CASSLVSVLGVSEQYF. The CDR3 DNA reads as TGTGCCAGCAGCTTAGTCAGCGTACTCGGGGTGAGCGAGCAGTACTTC.

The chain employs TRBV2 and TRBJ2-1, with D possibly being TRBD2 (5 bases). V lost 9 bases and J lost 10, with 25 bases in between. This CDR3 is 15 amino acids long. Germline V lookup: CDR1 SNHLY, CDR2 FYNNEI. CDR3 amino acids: CASRVPGSRVWEQFF. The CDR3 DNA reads TGTGCCAGTAGAGTACCGGGAAGTCGGGTCTGGGAGCAGTTCTTC.

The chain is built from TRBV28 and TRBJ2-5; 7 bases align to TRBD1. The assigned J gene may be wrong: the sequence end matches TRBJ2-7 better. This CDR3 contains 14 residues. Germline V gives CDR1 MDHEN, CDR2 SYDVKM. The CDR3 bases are TGTGCCAGCAGTTTAGACAGGGTGTACTACGAGCAGTACTTC. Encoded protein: CASSLDRVYYEQYF.

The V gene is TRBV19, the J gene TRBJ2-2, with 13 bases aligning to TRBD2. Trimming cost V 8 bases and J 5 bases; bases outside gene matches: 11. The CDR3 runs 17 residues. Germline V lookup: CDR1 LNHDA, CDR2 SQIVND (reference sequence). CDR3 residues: CASSRLAGGLETGELFF. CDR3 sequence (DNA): TGTGCCAGTTCCCGACTAGCGGGGGGCCTCGAAACCGGGGAGCTGTTTTTT. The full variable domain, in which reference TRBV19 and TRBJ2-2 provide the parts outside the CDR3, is DGGITQSPKYLFRKEGQNVTLSCEQNLNHDAMYWYRQDPGQGLRLIYYSQIVNDFQKGDIAEGYSVSREKKESFPLTVTSAQKNPTAFYLCASSRLAGGLETGELFFGEGSRLTVL.

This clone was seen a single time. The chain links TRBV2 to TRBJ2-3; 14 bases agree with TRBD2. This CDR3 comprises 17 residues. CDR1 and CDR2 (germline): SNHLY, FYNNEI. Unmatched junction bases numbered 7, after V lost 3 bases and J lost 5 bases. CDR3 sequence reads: CASSEKLTSGRGDTQYF. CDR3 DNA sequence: TGTGCCAGCAGTGAGAAGTTGACTAGCGGGAGGGGAGATACGCAGTATTTT.

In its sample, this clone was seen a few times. CDR3 sequence (DNA): TGTGCCAGCAGCTTAAACAGGAACACTGAAGCTTTCTTT. It yields the protein CASSLNRNTEAFF. The V call is TRBV7-9, the J call TRBJ1-1, with D hard to call. Germline values: CDR1 SEHNR, CDR2 FQNEAQ (reference sequence). This CDR3 has 13 amino acids. V shed 2 bases and J shed 1 base, with 5 bases lying between them.

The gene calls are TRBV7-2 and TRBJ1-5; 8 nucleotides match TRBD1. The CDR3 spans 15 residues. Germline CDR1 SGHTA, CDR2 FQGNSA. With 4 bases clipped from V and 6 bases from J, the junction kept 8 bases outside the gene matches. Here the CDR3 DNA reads TGTGCCAGCAGCTCTTCCTCAGGGGGCTCTCAGCCCCAGCATTTT. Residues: CASSSSSGGSQPQHF.